These 18 T cell receptor beta chains share one sample of origin, sequenced in a study of blood T cell repertoires in COVID-19. The data were produced by immunoSEQ multiplex PCR, yet TCRdb's version contains in-frame clones alone and is incomplete. The sample has fewer than 200,000 clones; about 80% are singletons. Specimen: peripheral blood. These TCRs come from a man between 65 and 85 years old with active or convalescent COVID-19.

This chain uses TRBV28 with TRBJ2-4; D is undetermined. V was clipped by 5 bases and J by 4 bases, with 9 bases between them. The CDR3 runs to 13 residues. Germline CDR1 MDHEN, CDR2 SYDVKM. The CDR3 loop reads CASSAPTKNIQYF. CDR3 nucleotides: TGTGCCAGCAGTGCTCCAACAAAAAACATTCAGTACTTC. The whole variable domain, filled in from reference TRBV28 and TRBJ2-4, reads DVKVTQSSRYLVKRTGEKVFLECVQDMDHENMFWYRQDPGLGLRLIYFSYDVKMKEKGDIPEGYSVSREKKERFSLILESASTNQTSMYLCASSAPTKNIQYFGAGTRLSVL.

The V gene is TRBV9, the J gene TRBJ1-5; D perhaps matches TRBD1 (6 bases). Germline V gene lookup returns CDR1 SGDLS and CDR2 YYNGEE. The CDR3 has 16 residues. V was shortened by 3 bases and J by 3 bases, with 16 bases between the two germline ends. CDR3 DNA sequence: TGTGCCAGCAGCGGCGGGGGGGGCCAAAACAATCAGCCCCAGCATTTT. It specifies CASSGGGGQNNQPQHF.

The V and J genes are TRBV6-2 or TRBV6-3 and TRBJ2-3; D call uncertain. The CDR3 spans 13 residues. Germline values: CDR1 MNHEY, CDR2 SVGEGT. V was cut by 4 bases and J by 5 bases, with 10 bases left in between. CDR3 bases: TGTGCCAGCAGTTCCTCTAGTAAAGATACGCAGTATTTT. This codes for CASSSSSKDTQYF.

The chain links TRBV30 to TRBJ2-2; tentatively, D is TRBD1 (5 bases). The length of the CDR3 is 14 residues. V dropped 0 bases and J dropped 4 bases, with 9 bases sitting between them. Germline V gene sequence: CDR1 GTSNPN, CDR2 SVGIG (reference sequence). The CDR3 here is CAWSVHRTTGELFF. CDR3 coding DNA: TGTGCCTGGAGTGTACACAGGACCACCGGGGAGCTGTTTTTT.

V usage is TRBV19 and J usage is TRBJ1-2; D is uncertain. Trimming shortened V by 3 bases and J by 5 bases, and 16 bases separated the two germline ends. The CDR3 runs 15 residues. The germline gives CDR1 LNHDA, CDR2 SQIVND (reference sequence). DNA of the CDR3: TGTGCCAGTAGTATGCTTGGCGCAGGATTATATGGCTACACCTTC. Protein: CASSMLGAGLYGYTF.

The chain joins TRBV6-5 to TRBJ2-5; 9 bases are a match to TRBD1. Trimming removed 6 bases from V and 5 bases from J; junction bases left unmatched: 7. Per the germline V gene, CDR1 is MNHEY and CDR2 is SVGAGI. The CDR3 has 14 residues. CDR3 sequence (DNA): TGTGCCAGCAGGAACAGGGGGCCGGGGGAGACCCAGTACTTC. Translating gives CASRNRGPGETQYF.

This clone was recorded once. The chain combines TRBV7-3 with TRBJ1-3; D perhaps matches TRBD1 (6 bases). Germline V gives CDR1 SGHTA, CDR2 FQGTGA. CDR3 size: 15 residues. V dropped 5 bases and J dropped 0 bases, with 11 bases sitting between them. CDR3 loop: CASSEGTISGNTIYF. The CDR3 DNA reads TGTGCCAGCAGCGAGGGGACAATCTCTGGAAACACCATATATTTT.

The chain couples TRBV6-5 to TRBJ1-4; D remains ambiguous. The V gene lost 6 bases and the J gene lost 0 bases, with 11 bases spanning the gap. The CDR3 extends over 15 amino acids. In germline, CDR1 is MNHEY, CDR2 SVGAGI. The CDR3 bases are TGTGCCAGCAGCTTTACACCCGCAACTAATGAAAAACTGTTTTTT. Translation gives CASSFTPATNEKLFF.

CDR3 residues: CASSSGQGYYGYTF. The CDR3 DNA is TGTGCCAGCAGCTCAGGACAGGGATACTATGGCTACACCTTC. The rearrangement uses TRBV5-4 and TRBJ1-2, with 8 bases identical to TRBD1. CDR3 length equals 14 residues. J gave up 3 bases and V 3 bases, and 4 bases lay outside the gene matches. Germline CDR1 reads SGHNT; CDR2 reads YYREEE (reference sequence).

The chain recombines TRBV28 with TRBJ1-5; weak D call: TRBD1 (5 bases). The V gene lost 4 bases and the J gene lost 9 bases, with 13 bases spanning the gap. The CDR3 loop spans 13 amino acids. CDR1 and CDR2 from the germline V gene are MDHEN and SYDVKM. The CDR3 loop is CASSSQGLRPQHF. The CDR3 nucleotides are TGTGCCAGCAGTTCCCAGGGACTTCGGCCCCAGCATTTT.

This chain links TRBV6-7 with TRBJ1-2; no clear D. TRBV6-7 is identified as an open reading frame with a role that is uncertain. The CDR3 length is 13 residues. Trimming shortened V by 8 bases and J by 8 bases, and 18 bases separated the two germline ends. The CDR3 spells CASVQVKRPGYTF. CDR3 DNA sequence: TGTGCCAGCGTCCAGGTCAAAAGGCCCGGCTACACCTTC.

The rearrangement joins TRBV10-3 to TRBJ1-1; D is perhaps TRBD1 (5 bases). This CDR3 has 13 amino acids. Germline CDR1 and CDR2: ENHRY and SYGVKD. V was shortened by 5 bases and J by 4 bases, with 11 bases between the two germline ends. As DNA, the CDR3 is TGTGCCATCAGTAGTGGAGGGACCACTGAAGCTTTCTTT. Translated, it gives CAISSGGTTEAFF.

The chain is built from TRBV28 and TRBJ2-7, with 7 bases that match TRBD1. The CDR3 sequence is 15 residues long. Germline V gene sequence: CDR1 MDHEN, CDR2 SYDVKM. V shed 5 bases, J shed 0 bases, and the junction held 7 bases outside the gene matches. CDR3 loop: CASSGRAGGSYEQYF. CDR3 nucleotide sequence: TGTGCCAGCAGTGGCCGGGCAGGGGGCTCCTACGAGCAGTACTTC.

About this clone: This sample includes further DNA sequences coding for the same CDR3. The V gene is TRBV6-5, the J gene TRBJ1-5; 9 bases line up with TRBD1. V lost 4 bases to trimming and J lost 2 bases; unmatched junction nucleotides: 3. Per the germline V gene, CDR1 is MNHEY and CDR2 is SVGAGI. The CDR3 extends over 15 amino acids. In DNA form, the CDR3 reads TGTGCCAGCAGTTCACGGACAGGGGGCAATCAGCCCCAGCATTTT. It is translated as CASSSRTGGNQPQHF.

The rearrangement joins TRBV11-2 to TRBJ1-1; no clear D. Germline CDR1 reads SGHAT; CDR2 reads FQNNGV. The V gene lost 7 bases and the J gene lost 11 bases, with 23 bases spanning the gap. The CDR3 has 14 residues. The CDR3 nucleotides are TGTGCCAGCATCCTCAACGGGGTCTCTACGGGGGCTTTCTTT. This encodes CASILNGVSTGAFF.

The chain combines TRBV30 with TRBJ1-2; D call uncertain. V was clipped by 5 bases and J by 9 bases, with 13 bases between them. This CDR3 has 11 amino acids. Germline V gives CDR1 GTSNPN, CDR2 SVGIG (reference sequence). CDR3 bases: TGTGCCTGGGCCTTACATTGGCGCTACACCTTC. It translates to CAWALHWRYTF.

The V gene is TRBV18, the J gene TRBJ1-2; TRBD1 might be the D (6 bases). V was pared by 2 bases and J by 8 bases, with 9 bases between. This CDR3 contains 12 residues. Germline CDR1 is KGHSH and CDR2 is LQKENI. The CDR3 sequence is CASSPATGGYTF. CDR3 nucleotides: TGTGCCAGCTCACCAGCCACAGGGGGCTACACCTTC. Filled out from reference TRBV18 and TRBJ1-2, the complete variable domain reads NAGVMQNPRHLVRRRGQEARLRCSPMKGHSHVYWYRQLPEEGLKFMVYLQKENIIDESGMPKERFSAEFPKEGPSILRIQQVVRGDSAAYFCASSPATGGYTFGSGTRLTVV.

The rearrangement joins TRBV11-2 to TRBJ2-7; 12 positions match TRBD2. Germline loops: CDR1 SGHAT, CDR2 FQNNGV. The CDR3 consists of 17 residues. Trimming took 1 base from V and 5 from J; bases not matched to a gene: 9. The CDR3 protein is CASSLVSRLAGDHEQYF. In nucleotides, the CDR3 is TGTGCCAGCAGCTTAGTTAGCCGACTAGCGGGAGACCACGAGCAGTACTTC.